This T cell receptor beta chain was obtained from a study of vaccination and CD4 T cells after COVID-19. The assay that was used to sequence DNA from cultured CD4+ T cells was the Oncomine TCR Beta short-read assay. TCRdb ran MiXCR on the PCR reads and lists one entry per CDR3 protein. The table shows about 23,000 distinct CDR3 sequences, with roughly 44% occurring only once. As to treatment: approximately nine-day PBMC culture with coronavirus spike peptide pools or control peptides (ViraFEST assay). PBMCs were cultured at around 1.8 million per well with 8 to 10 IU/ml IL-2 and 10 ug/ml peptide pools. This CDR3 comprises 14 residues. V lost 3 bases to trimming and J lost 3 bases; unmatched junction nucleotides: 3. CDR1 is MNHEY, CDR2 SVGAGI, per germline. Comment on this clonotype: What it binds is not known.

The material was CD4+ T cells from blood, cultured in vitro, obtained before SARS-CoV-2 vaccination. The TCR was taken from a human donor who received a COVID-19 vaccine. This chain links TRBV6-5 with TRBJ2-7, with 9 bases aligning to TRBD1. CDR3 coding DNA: TGTGCCAGCAGTTATACGACAGGGGGCTACGAGCAGTACTTC. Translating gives CASSYTTGGYEQYF.